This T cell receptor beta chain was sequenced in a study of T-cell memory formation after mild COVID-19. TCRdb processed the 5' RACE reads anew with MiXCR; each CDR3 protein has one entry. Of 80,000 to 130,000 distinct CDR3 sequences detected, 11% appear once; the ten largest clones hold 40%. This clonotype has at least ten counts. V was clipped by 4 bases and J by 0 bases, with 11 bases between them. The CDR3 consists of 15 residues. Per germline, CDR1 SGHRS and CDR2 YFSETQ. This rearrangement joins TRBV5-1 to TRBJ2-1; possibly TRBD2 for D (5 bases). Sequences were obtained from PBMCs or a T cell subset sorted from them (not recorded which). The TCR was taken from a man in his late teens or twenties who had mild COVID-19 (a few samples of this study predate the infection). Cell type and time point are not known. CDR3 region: CASSPGVLSYNEQFF. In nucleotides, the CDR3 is TGCGCCAGCAGCCCCGGGGTCCTCTCCTACAATGAGCAGTTCTTC.